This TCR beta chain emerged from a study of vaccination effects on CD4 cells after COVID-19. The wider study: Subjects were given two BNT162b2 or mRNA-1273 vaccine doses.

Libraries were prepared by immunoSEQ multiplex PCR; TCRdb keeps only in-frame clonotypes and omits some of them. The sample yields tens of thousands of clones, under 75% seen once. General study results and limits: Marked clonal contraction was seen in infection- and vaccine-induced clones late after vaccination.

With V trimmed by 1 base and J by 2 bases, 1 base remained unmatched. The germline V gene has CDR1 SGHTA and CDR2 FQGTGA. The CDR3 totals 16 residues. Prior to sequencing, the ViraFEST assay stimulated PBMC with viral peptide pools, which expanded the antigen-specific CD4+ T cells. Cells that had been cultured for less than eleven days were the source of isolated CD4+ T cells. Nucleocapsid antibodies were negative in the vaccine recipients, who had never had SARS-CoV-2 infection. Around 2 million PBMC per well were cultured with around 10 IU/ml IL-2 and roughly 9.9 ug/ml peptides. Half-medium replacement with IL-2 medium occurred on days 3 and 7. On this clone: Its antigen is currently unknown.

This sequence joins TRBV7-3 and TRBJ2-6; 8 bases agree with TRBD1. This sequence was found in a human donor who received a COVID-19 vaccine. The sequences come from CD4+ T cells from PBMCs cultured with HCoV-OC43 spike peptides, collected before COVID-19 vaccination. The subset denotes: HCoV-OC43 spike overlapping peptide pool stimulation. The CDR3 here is CASSLKTGAGANVLTF. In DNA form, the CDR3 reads TGTGCCAGCAGCTTAAAGACAGGGGCTGGGGCCAACGTCCTGACTTTC.